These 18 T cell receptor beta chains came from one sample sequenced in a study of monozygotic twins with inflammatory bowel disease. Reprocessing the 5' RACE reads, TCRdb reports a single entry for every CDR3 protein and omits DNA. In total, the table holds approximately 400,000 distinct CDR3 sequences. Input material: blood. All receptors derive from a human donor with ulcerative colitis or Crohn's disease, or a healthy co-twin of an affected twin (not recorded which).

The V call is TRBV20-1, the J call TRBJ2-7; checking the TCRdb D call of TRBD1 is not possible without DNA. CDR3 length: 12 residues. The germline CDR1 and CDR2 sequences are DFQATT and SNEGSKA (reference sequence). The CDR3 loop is CSAQRDDYEQYF.

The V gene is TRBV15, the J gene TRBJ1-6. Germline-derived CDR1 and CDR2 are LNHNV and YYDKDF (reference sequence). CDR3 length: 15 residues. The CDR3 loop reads CATSREAAYDSPLHF.

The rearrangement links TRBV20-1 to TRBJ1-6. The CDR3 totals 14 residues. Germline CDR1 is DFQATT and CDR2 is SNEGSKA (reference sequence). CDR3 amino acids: CSPMGSSYNSPLHF.

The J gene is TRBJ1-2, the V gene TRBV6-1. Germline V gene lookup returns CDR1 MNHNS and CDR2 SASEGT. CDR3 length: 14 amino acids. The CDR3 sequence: CASRRAASDYGYTF.

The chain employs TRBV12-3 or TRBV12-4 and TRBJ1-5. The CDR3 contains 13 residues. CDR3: CASSLSWFQPQHF.

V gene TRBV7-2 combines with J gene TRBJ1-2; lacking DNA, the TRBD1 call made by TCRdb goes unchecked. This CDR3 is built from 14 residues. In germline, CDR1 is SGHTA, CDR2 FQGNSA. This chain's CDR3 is CASSLATGVYGYTF.

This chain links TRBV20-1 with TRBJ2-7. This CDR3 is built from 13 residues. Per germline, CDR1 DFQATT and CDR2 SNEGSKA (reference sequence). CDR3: CSALKKNSYEQYF.

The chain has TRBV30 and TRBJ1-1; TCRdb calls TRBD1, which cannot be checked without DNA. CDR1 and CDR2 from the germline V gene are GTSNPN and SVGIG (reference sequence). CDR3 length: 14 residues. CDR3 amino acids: CAWGQGQIGTEAFF.

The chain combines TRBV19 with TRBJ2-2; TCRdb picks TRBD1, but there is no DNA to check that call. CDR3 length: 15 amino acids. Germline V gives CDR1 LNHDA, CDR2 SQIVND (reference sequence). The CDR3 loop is CASSIGRTGPGELFF. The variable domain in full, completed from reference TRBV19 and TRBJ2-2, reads DGGITQSPKYLFRKEGQNVTLSCEQNLNHDAMYWYRQDPGQGLRLIYYSQIVNDFQKGDIAEGYSVSREKKESFPLTVTSAQKNPTAFYLCASSIGRTGPGELFFGEGSRLTVL.

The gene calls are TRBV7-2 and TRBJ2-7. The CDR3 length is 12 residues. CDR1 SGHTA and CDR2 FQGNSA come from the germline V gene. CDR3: CASGLRVYEQYF.

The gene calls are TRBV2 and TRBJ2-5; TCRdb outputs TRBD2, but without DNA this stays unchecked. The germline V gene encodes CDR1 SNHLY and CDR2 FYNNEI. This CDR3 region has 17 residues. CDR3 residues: CASSKRSSGGLQETQYF.

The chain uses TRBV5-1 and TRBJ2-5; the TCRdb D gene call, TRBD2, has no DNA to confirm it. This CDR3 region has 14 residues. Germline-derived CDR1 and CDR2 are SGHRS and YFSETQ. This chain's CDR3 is CASSLVSGRETQYF.

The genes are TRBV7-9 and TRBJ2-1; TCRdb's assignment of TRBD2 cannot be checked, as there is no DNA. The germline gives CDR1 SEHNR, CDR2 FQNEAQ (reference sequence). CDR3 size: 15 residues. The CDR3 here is CASSSRLGEYNEQFF.

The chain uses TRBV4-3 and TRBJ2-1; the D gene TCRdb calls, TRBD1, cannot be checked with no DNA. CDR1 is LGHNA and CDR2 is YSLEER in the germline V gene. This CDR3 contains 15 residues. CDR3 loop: CASSQAPDRYNEQFF.

The CDR3 here is CASSLGGQGANLNYGYTF. This chain uses TRBV11-2 with TRBJ1-2; without DNA, the TCRdb call of TRBD1 cannot be checked. CDR1 SGHAT and CDR2 FQNNGV come from the germline V gene. This CDR3 is 18 amino acids long.

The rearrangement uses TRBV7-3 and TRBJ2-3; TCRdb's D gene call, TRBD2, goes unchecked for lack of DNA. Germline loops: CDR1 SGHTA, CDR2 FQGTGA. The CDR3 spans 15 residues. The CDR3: CASSLTRGPTDTQYF.

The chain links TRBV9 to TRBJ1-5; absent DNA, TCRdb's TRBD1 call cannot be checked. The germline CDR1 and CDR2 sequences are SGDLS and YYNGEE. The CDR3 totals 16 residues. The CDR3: CASSPGVGASNQPQHF.

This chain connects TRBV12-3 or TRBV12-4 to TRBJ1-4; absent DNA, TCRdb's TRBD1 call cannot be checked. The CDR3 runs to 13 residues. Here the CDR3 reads CASSFSRGEKLFF.